The clone carrying this TCR beta chain was detected only a few times. Its matching antigen is unknown. The data are from a study of OX40 agonist ivuxolimab in advanced cancers. Overall study results and limits: At 0.1-3.0 mg/kg, partial responders had clonal expansion among the lowest observed.

Germline V lookup: CDR1 SQVTM, CDR2 ANQGSEA. The CDR3 covers 11 residues. Trimming at V came to 4 bases and at J to 10 bases, leaving 3 bases not matched to a gene. Profiling relied on immunoSEQ multiplex PCR, and the TCRdb table lists in-frame clones only, not all of them. The sample carries more than 25,000 clones, 65% to 85% recorded once. The sequence was collected from an adult with an advanced solid tumor such as melanoma, head and neck, liver or kidney cancer. The chain joins TRBV29-1 to TRBJ1-1, with TRBD1 matching over 10 bases. Sequenced material: CD4+ or CD8+ T cells sorted from blood, taken in a trial of the OX40 agonist ivuxolimab. The CDR3 region is CSVGDRGRAFF. DNA of the CDR3: TGCAGCGTTGGAGACAGGGGGCGAGCTTTCTTT.